A single sample gave rise to the 15 T cell receptor beta chains below, sequenced in a study of regulatory T cells in long-lasting Graves disease (dated by TCRdb to 2020 to 2022). The library was produced with multiplex PCR. Data came from an Illumina HiSeq 4000. To build TCR beta libraries, CDR3 regions were amplified by Arm-PCR using iRepertoire HTBI primers. TCRdb's own reprocessing of the public reads used fastp at Q25 and MiXCR and kept productive beta chains. Rows matching on CDR3 protein sequence are summarized as one entry with the most common DNA and genes. The sample yields around 250,000 distinct CDR3 sequences; around 20% were counted once. The ten largest clones capture roughly 14% of the sample. In the paper's terms, the time point label means: newly diagnosed GD, antithyroid drugs for less than 3 months. For both TCR sequencing and RNA sequencing, RNA was extracted from PBMCs in TRIzol.

The sequences come from peripheral blood mononuclear cells (PBMCs), collected at new diagnosis, from a patient treated with antithyroid drugs. The receptors derive from a female donor with Graves disease.

This clonotype has more than one count but fewer than ten. At one boundary the junction diverges from the germline segment, which might be a read error. The V gene is TRBV20-1, the J gene TRBJ2-5; TRBD2 matches at 14 bases. The CDR3 has 18 amino acids. Germline CDR1 reads DFQATT; CDR2 reads SNEGSKA (reference sequence). For the CDR3, the DNA is TGCAGTGCTAGAGATCGGCTGGGGACTAGCGGGAGAGGAGAGACCCAGCACTTC. This codes for CSARDRLGTSGRGETQHF.

In this sample, this clonotype turned up many times. This chain joins TRBV11-3 and TRBJ1-1; D is ambiguous. Between the trimmed V and J ends, which lost 5 bases and 3 bases, there was a span of 10 bases. Germline CDR1 reads SGHNT; CDR2 reads YENEEA. This CDR3 has 13 residues. The CDR3 DNA is TGTGCCAGCAGCCCTCGGTCGGACACTGAAGCTTTCTTT. Its protein product is CASSPRSDTEAFF.

On this clonotype itself: At one end, the junction sequence differs from germline, possibly due to a read error. This CDR3 reads CASSFFGPYGQYF. The DNA for the CDR3 is TGTGCCAGCAGCTTCTTTGGGCCCTACGGGCAGTACTTC. This sequence joins TRBV5-4 and TRBJ2-7; no clear D gene. Germline CDR1 reads SGHNT; CDR2 reads YYREEE (reference sequence). This CDR3 contains 13 residues.

This clonotype was counted at least ten times. The V gene is TRBV30, the J gene TRBJ2-5; D gene uncertain. This CDR3 contains 13 residues. CDR1 is GTSNPN and CDR2 is SVGIG in the germline V gene (reference sequence). The V gene lost 1 base and the J gene lost 5 bases, with 11 bases spanning the gap. The CDR3 loop reads CAWSGRVAETQYF. As DNA, the CDR3 is TGTGCCTGGAGTGGGCGTGTCGCGGAGACCCAGTACTTC. The whole variable domain, remainder taken from reference TRBV30 and TRBJ2-5, is SQTIHQWPATLVQPVGSPLSLECTVEGTSNPNLYWYRQAAGRGLQLLFYSVGIGQISSEVPQNLSASRPQDRQFILSSKKLLLSDSGFYLCAWSGRVAETQYFGPGTRLLVL.

With respect to this clonotype: One base away lies a much larger clone, so this may be a sequencing read error. CDR3 DNA: TGTGCCAGCTCACCCTCCGGGCCGTCGACGGCAGATACGCGGTATTTT. Its protein product is CASSPSGPSTADTRYF. The V call is TRBV18, the J call TRBJ2-3, with D unclear. Germline V gene sequence: CDR1 KGHSH, CDR2 LQKENI. The CDR3 runs to 16 residues.

This clonotype was recorded many times. This sequence joins TRBV7-2 and TRBJ2-7; no reliable D call. Trimming left V 5 bases short and J 0 bases short, with 11 bases between. The CDR3 has 14 amino acids. Germline V gene lookup returns CDR1 SGHTA and CDR2 FQGNSA. The CDR3 reads CASSPDGYSYEQYF. The CDR3 DNA reads as TGTGCCAGCAGCCCGGACGGTTACTCCTACGAGCAGTACTTC.

In its sample, this clonotype was seen many times. The genes are TRBV7-9 and TRBJ2-1; D perhaps matches TRBD2 (5 bases). In germline, CDR1 is SEHNR, CDR2 FQNEAQ (reference sequence). V lost 1 base, J lost 5 bases, and 9 bases lay in between. The CDR3 sequence is 14 residues long. CDR3 residues: CASSLGGANNEQFF. For the CDR3, the DNA is TGTGCCAGCAGCTTAGGGGGAGCCAACAATGAGCAGTTCTTC.

This clonotype was detected ten times or more. The V call is TRBV3-1, the J call TRBJ1-1, with 9 nucleotides matching TRBD1. Germline V gene data show CDR1 as LGHDT and CDR2 as YNNKEL (reference sequence). The CDR3 loop spans 14 amino acids. The J segment lost 4 bases and the V segment lost 3 bases, leaving 3 bases of the junction unmatched. CDR3 DNA: TGTGCCAGCAGCCAGGGGGGACAGGGCACTGAAGCTTTCTTT. It yields the protein CASSQGGQGTEAFF. Full variable domain (rest looked up from reference TRBV3-1 and TRBJ1-1): DTAVSQTPKYLVTQMGNDKSIKCEQNLGHDTMYWYKQDSKKFLKIMFSYNNKELIINETVPNRFSPKSPDKAHLNLHINSLELGDSAVYFCASSQGGQGTEAFFGQGTRLTVV.

This clonotype was picked up many times. CDR3 nucleotides: TGCGCCAGCAGCTCCAGGGTTTCCAACTATCTCTACTATGGCTACACCTTC. As protein: CASSSRVSNYLYYGYTF. The rearrangement links TRBV5-1 to TRBJ1-2, with a tentative D call TRBD1 (5 bases). V was pared by 3 bases and J by 3 bases, with 21 bases between. Germline V gene data show CDR1 as SGHRS and CDR2 as YFSETQ. The length of the CDR3 is 17 residues.

There are many counts of this clonotype. V usage is TRBV7-8 and J usage is TRBJ1-1; weak D call: TRBD1 (5 bases). The V gene lost 3 bases and the J gene lost 4 bases, with 9 bases spanning the gap. There are 13 residues in the CDR3. Germline V gene data show CDR1 as SGHVS and CDR2 as FQNEAQ. The CDR3 region has the DNA TGTGCCAGCAGCTTCAAGGGGCGCACTGAAGCTTTCTTT. Translated, it gives CASSFKGRTEAFF.

This clonotype was counted ten times or more. This chain connects TRBV3-1 to TRBJ2-5; tentative D call: TRBD2 (5 bases). Germline CDR1 LGHDT, CDR2 YNNKEL (reference sequence). V lost 0 bases and J lost 4, with 9 bases in between. The CDR3 consists of 14 residues. The CDR3 region has the DNA TGTGCCAGCAGCCAAGATTGGCTAGCAGAGACCCAGTACTTC. It encodes CASSQDWLAETQYF.

There are a few counts of this clonotype. This chain links TRBV20-1 with TRBJ2-2, with TRBD2 matching over 11 bases. V gave up 2 bases and J gave up 5 bases; unmatched junction bases: 22. The CDR3 sequence is 21 residues long. CDR1 is DFQATT and CDR2 is SNEGSKA in the germline V gene (reference sequence). The CDR3 DNA reads as TGCAGTGCTAGAACCAACATAGCGGGGGGGAAGGCCCGGAAGCGTACCGGGGAGCTGTTTTTT. As protein: CSARTNIAGGKARKRTGELFF.

In its sample, this clonotype was seen a few times. Written as DNA, the CDR3 is TGCGCCAGCAGCCAAGATCCTAGCGGGTATTACAATGAGCAGTTCTTC. Translating it yields CASSQDPSGYYNEQFF. J is TRBJ2-1 and V is TRBV4-3; 8 bases are shared with TRBD2. There are 16 residues in the CDR3. V shed 0 bases, J shed 4 bases, and the junction held 5 bases outside the gene matches. Germline CDR1 is LGHNA and CDR2 is YSLEER.

As regards this clonotype: A much larger clone differs from this one at a single base, so this may be a read error. The chain carries TRBV24-1 and TRBJ2-7; D remains ambiguous. The CDR3 runs 12 residues. Germline CDR1 reads KGHDR; CDR2 reads SFDVKD. V dropped 1 base and J dropped 7 bases, with 7 bases sitting between them. The DNA of the CDR3 is TGTGCCACCAGTGATTTTAACAGTGAGCAGTACTTC. It encodes CATSDFNSEQYF.

A few counts support this clonotype. This rearrangement joins TRBV20-1 to TRBJ2-5; D could derive from TRBD1 or TRBD2 (5 bases each). Germline V gives CDR1 DFQATT, CDR2 SNEGSKA (reference sequence). V was pared by 1 base and J by 0 bases, with 18 bases between. The CDR3 length is 17 residues. The CDR3: CSARARGAGRDQETQYF. CDR3 nucleotide sequence: TGCAGTGCTAGAGCTAGAGGGGCAGGGCGAGACCAAGAGACCCAGTACTTC.